Following are 19 T cell receptor beta chains from one sample sequenced in a study of OX40 agonist ivuxolimab in advanced cancers. This table comes from immunoSEQ multiplex PCR, and its TCRdb copy is limited to in-frame clones, with some not included. The sample lists about 79,000 clones; 65% to 85% were seen once. Specimen: CD4+ or CD8+ T cells sorted from blood, collected in a trial of the OX40 agonist ivuxolimab. These receptors came from an adult with an advanced solid tumor such as melanoma, head and neck, liver or kidney cancer.

The chain employs TRBV10-3 and TRBJ1-1; perhaps TRBD1 as D (6 bases). With 0 bases removed from V and 4 bases from J, the gap between germline ends came to 12 bases. The CDR3 is 15 amino acids. Germline V gene data show CDR1 as ENHRY and CDR2 as SYGVKD. The CDR3 DNA sequence: TGTGCCATCAGTGAGTCGAATACAGGGAGCACTGAAGCTTTCTTT. Translated, it gives CAISESNTGSTEAFF.

The chain carries TRBV4-1 and TRBJ1-4; 12 positions match TRBD1. CDR3 length: 20 residues. Germline V gene sequence: CDR1 MGHRA, CDR2 YSYEKL. The trim removed 1 base at V and 10 bases at J, leaving 19 bases unmatched. The CDR3 nucleotides read TGCGCCAGCAGCCAAGTCCTCGGGACAGGGGGCGGAATGGGGTTCGGAAAACTGTTTTTT. Its protein is CASSQVLGTGGGMGFGKLFF.

This clone was observed a single time. The V call is TRBV10-2, the J call TRBJ2-5; D is perhaps TRBD1 (6 bases). The J call is uncertain, as TRBJ2-7 better fits the DNA end. The CDR3 sequence is 14 residues long. CDR1 and CDR2 from the germline V gene are WSHSY and SAAADI. The CDR3: CASGLDRRAYEQYF. DNA for the CDR3: TGCGCCAGCGGCTTGGACAGACGTGCCTACGAGCAGTACTTC.

CDR3 nucleotide sequence: TGTGCCAGCAGCTTAGTCCGGGGGGGCACAGATACGCAGTATTTT. This gives the protein CASSLVRGGTDTQYF. The rearrangement joins TRBV7-3 to TRBJ2-3; 7 nucleotides line up with TRBD2. Germline assignment: CDR1 SGHTA and CDR2 FQGTGA. There are 15 residues in the CDR3. J lost 1 base, V lost 2 bases, and 3 bases had no gene match. The full variable domain, its missing parts supplied by reference TRBV7-3 and TRBJ2-3, is GAGVSQTPSNKVTEKGKYVELRCDPISGHTALYWYRQSLGQGPEFLIYFQGTGAADDSGLPNDRFFAVRPEGSVSTLKIQRTERGDSAVYLCASSLVRGGTDTQYFGPGTRLTVL.

The chain joins TRBV7-8 to TRBJ2-1; TRBD2 matches 10 bases. The CDR3 length is 17 residues. CDR1 is SGHVS, CDR2 FQNEAQ, per germline. With 5 bases clipped from V and 10 bases from J, the junction kept 17 bases outside the gene matches. The CDR3 sequence: CASSKGLAELSRREQFF. The CDR3 region has the DNA TGTGCCAGCAGCAAAGGACTAGCGGAACTTTCTCGTCGGGAGCAGTTCTTC. The whole variable domain, filled in from reference TRBV7-8 and TRBJ2-1, reads GAGVSQSPRYKVAKRGQDVALRCDPISGHVSLFWYQQALGQGPEFLTYFQNEAQLDKSGLPSDRFFAERPEGSVSTLKIQRTQQEDSAVYLCASSKGLAELSRREQFFGPGTRLTVL.

This clone appeared a single time. The chain couples TRBV6-6 to TRBJ2-1, with 8 bases aligning to TRBD2. The CDR3 covers 16 residues. From germline, CDR1 is MNHNY and CDR2 SVGAGI (reference sequence). The V segment lost 4 bases and the J segment 6 bases; nucleotides outside the gene matches: 11. The CDR3 coding sequence is TGTGCCAGCAGTTCCCCCGATAAGCGGGGGTCCAATGAGCAGTTCTTC. Translation gives CASSSPDKRGSNEQFF.

The V call is TRBV5-1, the J call TRBJ2-1; a weak D match, TRBD2 (6 bases). The ends were cut back, 4 bases at V and 3 bases at J, with 17 bases in the middle. Germline CDR1 and CDR2: SGHRS and YFSETQ. The CDR3 runs to 16 residues. CDR3 DNA: TGCGCCAGCAGCCCCTCCGGGACTGGCCACTACAATGAGCAGTTCTTC. Its translation is CASSPSGTGHYNEQFF. The full variable domain, completed using reference TRBV5-1 and TRBJ2-1, is KAGVTQTPRYLIKTRGQQVTLSCSPISGHRSVSWYQQTPGQGLQFLFEYFSETQRNKGNFPGRFSGRQFSNSRSEMNVSTLELGDSALYLCASSPSGTGHYNEQFFGPGTRLTVL.

This clone came up a few times. The genes are TRBV5-1 and TRBJ2-6, with D perhaps matching TRBD1 (6 bases). The CDR3 is 19 residues long. V lost 1 base and J 0 bases, leaving 17 bases between the germline ends. Looked up from germline, CDR1 is SGHRS and CDR2 is YFSETQ. The CDR3 DNA follows: TGCGCCAGCAGCTTGTCGGCCGGACAGTCCTTCTCTGGGGCCAACGTCCTGACTTTC. Amino acid sequence: CASSLSAGQSFSGANVLTF.

V gene TRBV7-9 combines with J gene TRBJ2-3, with D uncertain. Trimming took off 2 bases at V and 5 bases at J, with 5 bases between the two ends. Per the germline V gene, CDR1 is SEHNR and CDR2 is FQNEAQ (reference sequence). The CDR3 loop spans 12 amino acids. Written as DNA, the CDR3 is TGTGCCAGCAGCTTAAGTAGAGATACGCAGTATTTT. It is translated as CASSLSRDTQYF.

The chain is built from TRBV11-3 and TRBJ2-5; D call uncertain. The better agreement between TRBJ2-7 and the DNA end casts doubt on the J call. The V gene's germline CDR1 is SGHNT and CDR2 YENEEA. This CDR3 is built from 14 residues. Here the CDR3 reads CASSSEDQRYEQYF. DNA of the CDR3: TGTGCCAGCAGCTCAGAGGACCAAAGGTACGAGCAGTACTTC.

This clone was counted only a few times. This chain uses TRBV7-9 with TRBJ2-2, with 7 bases that match TRBD2. CDR1 is SEHNR, CDR2 FQNEAQ, per germline (reference sequence). With V trimmed by 4 bases and J by 7 bases, 9 bases remained unmatched. CDR3 size: 15 residues. The CDR3 sequence is CASSSRTSTGGELFF. CDR3 nucleotides: TGTGCCAGCAGCTCTAGGACTAGTACTGGCGGGGAGCTGTTTTTT. Full variable domain (outside the CDR3, taken from reference TRBV7-9 and TRBJ2-2): DTGVSQNPRHKITKRGQNVTFRCDPISEHNRLYWYRQTLGQGPEFLTYFQNEAQLEKSRLLSDRFSAERPKGSFSTLEIQRTEQGDSAMYLCASSSRTSTGGELFFGEGSRLTVL.

DNA of the CDR3: TGCGCCAGCAGCTTAGAGGGGGCGCTGTATGGCTACACCTTC. It is translated as CASSLEGALYGYTF. The chain couples TRBV5-1 to TRBJ1-2; 7 positions match TRBD1. The CDR3 extends over 14 amino acids. The trim removed 2 bases at V and 5 bases at J, leaving 6 bases unmatched. Germline loops: CDR1 SGHRS, CDR2 YFSETQ.

The chain recombines TRBV6-5 with TRBJ1-1; no clear D. Deletions cut 4 bases from V and 0 bases from J, with 6 bases between. The CDR3 loop spans 13 amino acids. Germline CDR1 is MNHEY and CDR2 is SVGAGI. This CDR3 is CASSSRMNTEAFF. In nucleotides, the CDR3 is TGTGCCAGCAGTTCGAGAATGAACACTGAAGCTTTCTTT.

CDR3 DNA: TGTGCCAGCAGCCCCCATCCGGGACAGGAGGCCTACGAGCAGTACTTC. Its translation: CASSPHPGQEAYEQYF. The chain has TRBV9 and TRBJ2-7, with TRBD1 identical over 8 bases. The germline V gene has CDR1 SGDLS and CDR2 YYNGEE. The V segment lost 4 bases and the J segment 2 bases; nucleotides outside the gene matches: 11. This CDR3 spans 16 amino acids.

The chain recombines TRBV18 with TRBJ2-1; a weak D match, TRBD2 (6 bases). This CDR3 region has 17 residues. The V gene's germline CDR1 is KGHSH and CDR2 LQKENI. V was shortened by 1 base and J by 7 bases, with 20 bases between the two germline ends. CDR3 coding DNA: TGTGCCAGCTCACCACAGGAGGGACTTAGAGGGTCTAATGAGCAGTTCTTC. Translating it yields CASSPQEGLRGSNEQFF.

This clone was detected a few times. In DNA, the CDR3 is TGTGCCAGCAGCGGGCAGGCTTTATATGGCTACACCTTC. Its translation is CASSGQALYGYTF. This chain connects TRBV11-2 to TRBJ1-2; D ambiguous. This CDR3 has 13 residues. Germline V CDR1 and CDR2: SGHAT, FQNNGV. V gave up 5 bases and J gave up 5 bases, with 12 bases separating them.

The DNA of the CDR3 is TGTGCCAGTAGTATGGGCGGGGACTACAATGAGCAGTTCTTC. It translates to CASSMGGDYNEQFF. This chain uses TRBV19 with TRBJ2-1, with a tentative D call TRBD2 (6 bases). The CDR3 consists of 14 residues. Trimming removed 3 bases from V and 3 bases from J, with 9 bases in between. The germline V gene encodes CDR1 LNHDA and CDR2 SQIVND (reference sequence). Using reference TRBV19 and TRBJ2-1 for the parts outside the CDR3, the full variable domain is DGGITQSPKYLFRKEGQNVTLSCEQNLNHDAMYWYRQDPGQGLRLIYYSQIVNDFQKGDIAEGYSVSREKKESFPLTVTSAQKNPTAFYLCASSMGGDYNEQFFGPGTRLTVL.

This clone occurred once. The J gene is TRBJ1-1, the V gene TRBV30; 10 bases line up with TRBD1. J lost 9 bases, V lost 5 bases, and 6 bases had no gene match. The CDR3 consists of 12 residues. Germline assignment: CDR1 GTSNPN and CDR2 SVGIG (reference sequence). The CDR3 DNA reads as TGTGCCTGGCGGGACAGGGGCCGGAAAGCTTTCTTT. Translation: CAWRDRGRKAFF.

The genes are TRBV4-1 and TRBJ2-1; TRBD2 might be the D (5 bases). V lost 11 bases and J lost 2, with 16 bases in between. CDR3 length: 14 amino acids. The germline CDR1 and CDR2 sequences are MGHRA and YSYEKL. Written as DNA, the CDR3 is TGCGCCGCATCGCTGGAGGAAACCTACAATGAGCAGTTCTTC. Encoded protein: CAASLEETYNEQFF.